The entry below gives a single T cell receptor (beta chain) sequence along with its context. These data are taken from a study of blood T cell repertoires in COVID-19. On the study more broadly: From T cells, B-cell-depleted T cells, or PBMCs came the material, which was cDNA or gDNA.

Clones were read by immunoSEQ multiplex PCR, and TCRdb kept only the in-frame ones, dropping some. This table has 240,000 or so clones, roughly 80% appearing once. Germline CDR1 MNHEY, CDR2 SMNVEV (reference sequence). The CDR3 sequence is 15 residues long. Trimming took 4 bases from V and 7 from J, leaving 16 bases between them. The sample was peripheral blood. The chain uses TRBV27 and TRBJ1-4, with D perhaps TRBD1 (6 bases). This receptor was taken from a woman aged 18-29 years with acute or convalescent COVID-19. The CDR3, as DNA: TGTGCCAGCAGTTATGTGGGGGGGGCGGGTGAAAAACTGTTTTTT. Its translation is CASSYVGGAGEKLFF.